This T cell receptor beta chain was sequenced for a study of T cells in women clearing cervical HPV infection. On this clone: Its antigen is unknown. The missing CDR3 end, 3 residues past where the read stops, is filled in from the germline J gene.

CDR3 length: 13 amino acids. Trimming shortened V by 0 bases and J by 7 bases, and 8 bases separated the two germline ends. The germline gives CDR1 SGHRS, CDR2 YFSETQ. Study-wide findings and caveats: Richness plus V gene abundances separated cases from controls with AUC approximately 0.78. Timing of associations relative to infection is unclear; T-cell subsets were not isolated.

The method was immunoSEQ multiplex PCR; TCRdb's version includes in-frame clones alone and lacks a portion of them. The listing contains about 36,000 clones. The sample comprised blood buffy coat. The rearrangement uses TRBV5-1 and TRBJ2-1; D is unresolved. The receptor's source is a woman aged 18 to 75 with a cervical HPV16 infection that either progressed to CIN3+ or cleared (not recorded which). The CDR3 loop is CASSLEPNNEQFF. The covered CDR3 bases are TGCGCCAGCAGCTTGGAGCCAAATAATGAG. The full variable domain, in which reference TRBV5-1 and TRBJ2-1 provide the parts outside the CDR3, is KAGVTQTPRYLIKTRGQQVTLSCSPISGHRSVSWYQQTPGQGLQFLFEYFSETQRNKGNFPGRFSGRQFSNSRSEMNVSTLELGDSALYLCASSLEPNNEQFFGPGTRLTVL.